The T cell receptor beta chain described here comes from a study of OX40 agonist ivuxolimab in advanced cancers. The wider study: Patients enrolled in dose escalation were diagnosed with hepatocellular carcinoma, melanoma, renal cell or head and neck cancer. Earlier treatment with anti-PD-1, anti-PD-L1 or anti-CTLA-4 was permitted, and over 35% had received some.

Profiling relied on immunoSEQ multiplex PCR, and the TCRdb table lists in-frame clones only, not all of them. The table lists around 44,000 clones, around 80% of them singletons. The ends lost 8 bases at V and 6 bases at J; junction bases unmatched: 14. The CDR3 is 15 amino acids. Looked up from germline, CDR1 is SGHAT and CDR2 is FQNNGV. Study-wide results and caveats: By week 6 at 0.1 to 3.0 mg/kg, blood CD4+ and CD8+ T cells had expanded clonally.

As to this clone: Antigen unknown.

Peripheral blood came from all dose cohorts at three timepoints. The source of this sequence is an adult with an advanced solid tumor such as melanoma, head and neck, liver or kidney cancer. The material sequenced was CD4+ or CD8+ T cells sorted from blood, taken in a trial of the OX40 agonist ivuxolimab. The chain combines TRBV11-2 with TRBJ2-7, with 9 bases aligning to TRBD2. CDR3 bases: TGTGCCAGCGCCGCCGTCGGAGCGGGAGGTCTCGAGCAGTACTTC. Amino acids: CASAAVGAGGLEQYF.